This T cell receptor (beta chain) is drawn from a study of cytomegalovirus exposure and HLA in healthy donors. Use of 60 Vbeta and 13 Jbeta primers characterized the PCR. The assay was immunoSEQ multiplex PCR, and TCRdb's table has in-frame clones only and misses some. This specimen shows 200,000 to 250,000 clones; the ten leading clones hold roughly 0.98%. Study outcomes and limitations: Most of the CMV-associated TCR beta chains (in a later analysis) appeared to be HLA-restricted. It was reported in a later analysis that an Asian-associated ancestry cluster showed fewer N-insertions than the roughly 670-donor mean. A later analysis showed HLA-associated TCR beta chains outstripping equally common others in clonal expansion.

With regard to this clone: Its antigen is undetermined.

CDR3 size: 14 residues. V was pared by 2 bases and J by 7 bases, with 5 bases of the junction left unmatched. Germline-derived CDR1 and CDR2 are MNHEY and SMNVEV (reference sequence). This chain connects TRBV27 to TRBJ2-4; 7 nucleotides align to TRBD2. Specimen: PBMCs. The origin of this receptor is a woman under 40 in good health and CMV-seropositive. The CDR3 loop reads CASSLGGGMNIQYF. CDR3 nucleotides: TGTGCCAGCAGTTTAGGGGGGGGTATGAACATTCAGTACTTC.